The following is a TCR beta chain sequence with its context. Per germline, CDR1 MNHNY and CDR2 SVGAGI (reference sequence). Trimming stripped 8 bases from V and 5 bases from J, with 18 bases between. This CDR3 contains 15 residues. Generated by immunoSEQ multiplex PCR, the TCRdb table keeps only in-frame clones and is missing some. The sample includes some 190,000 clones. The data belong to a study of control samples from healthy donors and cancer patients. The sequenced sample was blood. The source is a woman aged 25 to 39 in good health. This sequence joins TRBV6-6 and TRBJ2-2, with a tentative D call TRBD2 (6 bases). In nucleotides, the CDR3 is TGTGCCAGCGGGGACGGGGGTATGGGGACCGGGGAGCTGTTTTTT. Amino acid sequence: CASGDGGMGTGELFF.